Listed here are 23 T cell receptor beta chains from one sample, sequenced in a study of monozygotic twins with inflammatory bowel disease (dated by TCRdb to between 2017 and 2020). Libraries were constructed by 5' RACE. For sequencing, an Illumina HiSeq 2500 was employed. TCRdb reprocessed the reads, so every CDR3 protein sequence counts as one entry and DNA is not shown. The sample table records about 170,000 distinct CDR3 sequences. Under 3.5% of the sample lies in the top ten. Sequenced material: blood. These receptors originate from a human donor with ulcerative colitis or Crohn's disease, or a healthy co-twin of an affected twin (not recorded which).

V gene TRBV19 combines with J gene TRBJ2-2; TCRdb's assignment of TRBD2 cannot be checked, as there is no DNA. There are 15 residues in the CDR3. From germline, CDR1 is LNHDA and CDR2 SQIVND (reference sequence). Here the CDR3 reads CASSMGQRRTGELFF.

CDR3: CASFGQANEQYF. This chain links TRBV2 with TRBJ2-7; TCRdb names TRBD1, which stays unverified in the absence of DNA. This CDR3 spans 12 amino acids. Germline V gives CDR1 SNHLY, CDR2 FYNNEI.

V gene TRBV19 combines with J gene TRBJ1-1; the D call from TCRdb, TRBD1, cannot be confirmed without DNA. CDR1 is LNHDA, CDR2 SQIVND, per germline (reference sequence). This CDR3 comprises 14 residues. The CDR3 loop is CASISTGGNTEAFF.

CDR3 sequence reads: CSARDFDRVHEQYF. The chain is built from TRBV20-1 and TRBJ2-7; the TCRdb D gene call, TRBD1, has no DNA to confirm it. Germline-derived CDR1 and CDR2 are DFQATT and SNEGSKA (reference sequence). There are 14 residues in the CDR3.

The V gene is TRBV6-2 or TRBV6-3, the J gene TRBJ1-1. The CDR3 is 14 amino acids. The germline V gene has CDR1 MNHEY and CDR2 SVGEGT. CDR3: CASSRGTRNTEAFF.

This rearrangement joins TRBV6-5 to TRBJ2-7; the D call of TRBD1 rests on TCRdb alone, since no DNA is present to check it. Germline V CDR1 and CDR2: MNHEY, SVGAGI. CDR3 length: 14 residues. The CDR3 protein is CASSYGQGIYEQYF.

The chain uses TRBV28 and TRBJ1-1. This CDR3 is built from 14 residues. Germline assignment: CDR1 MDHEN and CDR2 SYDVKM. The chain's CDR3 is CASNLPTGHTEAFF.

This chain uses TRBV7-6 with TRBJ1-1; no DNA is available, so the TRBD1 call from TCRdb remains unchecked. The germline CDR1 and CDR2 sequences are SGHVS and FNYEAQ. The CDR3 contains 15 residues. This chain's CDR3 is CASSLAGTGMTEAFF.

This chain joins TRBV11-2 and TRBJ2-7. This CDR3 region has 15 residues. Per the germline V gene, CDR1 is SGHAT and CDR2 is FQNNGV. CDR3 in amino acids: CASSLALGISYEQYF.

V and J are TRBV10-1 and TRBJ2-1; TCRdb reports TRBD2, a call that lacks DNA to check it against. The germline V gene encodes CDR1 WNHNN and CDR2 SYGVQD (reference sequence). The length of the CDR3 is 17 residues. CDR3 amino acids: CASSEIIGTSGLNEQFF.

V usage is TRBV28 and J usage is TRBJ2-7; TCRdb calls TRBD1, which cannot be checked without DNA. Germline V gene sequence: CDR1 MDHEN, CDR2 SYDVKM. CDR3 length: 15 amino acids. This chain's CDR3 is CASVARPPLYYEQYF.

The V call is TRBV28, the J call TRBJ2-1; TCRdb's D call, TRBD2, is unchecked because there is no DNA. CDR1 MDHEN and CDR2 SYDVKM come from the germline V gene. The CDR3 is 17 amino acids. The CDR3: CASSGLAGFVSYNEQFF.

The chain employs TRBV7-8 and TRBJ2-3; TCRdb outputs TRBD2, but without DNA this stays unchecked. Germline CDR1 is SGHVS and CDR2 is FQNEAQ. The CDR3 loop spans 16 amino acids. CDR3 amino acids: CASSPLAGVGTDTQYF.

V usage is TRBV7-6 and J usage is TRBJ2-7; TCRdb picks TRBD2, but there is no DNA to check that call. Germline-derived CDR1 and CDR2 are SGHVS and FNYEAQ. The CDR3 loop spans 15 amino acids. The CDR3: CASSSIAGGPSEQYF. The complete variable domain, with remaining parts taken from reference TRBV7-6 and TRBJ2-7, reads GAGVSQSPRYKVTKRGQDVALRCDPISGHVSLYWYRQALGQGPEFLTYFNYEAQQDKSGLPNDRFSAERPEGSISTLTIQRTEQRDSAMYRCASSSIAGGPSEQYFGPGTRLTVT.

V and J are TRBV7-3 and TRBJ2-3; TCRdb names TRBD2, which stays unverified in the absence of DNA. Germline-derived CDR1 and CDR2 are SGHTA and FQGTGA. This CDR3 region has 15 residues. This CDR3 reads CASSWLAGGTDTQYF.

The chain couples TRBV12-3 or TRBV12-4 to TRBJ1-2; TCRdb gives TRBD1 as the D gene, but with no DNA this cannot be confirmed. The CDR3 totals 15 residues. CDR3 amino acids: CASTGAGTANYGYTF.

The chain carries TRBV5-5 and TRBJ1-1; TCRdb selects TRBD1, and the lack of DNA leaves this call unchecked. Germline V CDR1 and CDR2: SGHKS, YYEKEE (reference sequence). CDR3 length: 16 residues. Here the CDR3 reads CASSLYGPGGFTEAFF.

The rearrangement joins TRBV9 to TRBJ2-3. This CDR3 contains 13 residues. Germline V gene data show CDR1 as SGDLS and CDR2 as YYNGEE. CDR3 sequence: CASSVETENTQYF.

The rearrangement uses TRBV7-2 and TRBJ1-3. The CDR3 length is 15 residues. The germline CDR1 and CDR2 sequences are SGHTA and FQGNSA. CDR3 in amino acids: CASSLALRGGNTIYF.

J is TRBJ1-1 and V is TRBV7-8. CDR3 length: 13 residues. Germline CDR1 and CDR2: SGHVS and FQNEAQ. CDR3 sequence reads: CASSLKTNTEAFF.

The chain couples TRBV23-1 to TRBJ2-5; TCRdb names TRBD2, which stays unverified in the absence of DNA. TRBV23-1 is an open reading frame, and its role is uncertain. The CDR3 runs 15 residues. This CDR3 reads CASPWGLAGEETQYF.

The chain combines TRBV6-5 with TRBJ2-7; as DNA is missing, the TRBD1 call by TCRdb cannot be tested. The CDR3 sequence is 15 residues long. Germline CDR1 reads MNHEY; CDR2 reads SVGAGI. CDR3: CASSYEGQGPYEQYF.

V usage is TRBV4-3 and J usage is TRBJ2-7; TCRdb lists TRBD1, though no DNA is available to test this call. This CDR3 is built from 15 residues. Looked up from germline, CDR1 is LGHNA and CDR2 is YSLEER. The CDR3 here is CASSQGHTSSYEQYF.